Included here is one T cell receptor beta chain sequence, with context. Germline V gene data show CDR1 as KGHDR and CDR2 as SFDVKD. This CDR3 contains 14 residues. The ends lost 7 bases at V and 7 bases at J; junction bases unmatched: 8. This entry is derived from a study of control samples from healthy donors and cancer patients. Repertoires were generated with immunoSEQ multiplex PCR, while TCRdb's copy carries only in-frame clones and drops some. The sample has about 150,000 clones, 75% to 90% seen once; the top ten hold 4% to 5.5%. Sequenced input: blood. The chain is built from TRBV24-1 and TRBJ2-2, with 7 bases aligning to TRBD1. The receptor comes from a man aged 25 to 40 in good health. The CDR3 bases are TGTGCCACCAGAGGAGACAGGGATCACGGGGAGCTGTTTTTT. Amino acid sequence: CATRGDRDHGELFF.